This passage covers 27 T cell receptor beta chains from one sample sequenced in a study of naive and memory T cell subsets (dated by TCRdb to 2016 to 2017). Library preparation was by UMI-ligation and nested PCR. TCRdb names Illumina MiSeq as the instrument used. An equimolar mix of two oligonucleotides covering both TRBC1 and TRBC2 was used as the beta constant-region primer. TCRdb reworked the public reads: Q25 trimming with fastp, MiXCR clone assembly, productive beta chains retained. Each record represents a unique CDR3 protein, reported with the most common genes and DNA among its rows. In all, the sample holds about 90,000 distinct CDR3 sequences, and 7% to 8% of those were seen once. The ten largest clonotypes hold 1.6% of the sample. Input material: central memory CD4+ T cells from blood. The cell subset or site label corresponds to: central memory, CD45RA- CD27+. The receptors originated from a human donor in good health.

This clonotype appeared a few times. V is TRBV7-2 and J is TRBJ1-5, with a possible D match to TRBD1 (5 bases). This CDR3 region has 12 residues. Germline CDR1 reads SGHTA; CDR2 reads FQGNSA. V lost 1 base, J lost 12 bases, and 10 bases lay in between. The CDR3 region has the DNA TGTGCCAGCAGCTTAGTGGGACGGGACCAGCATTTT. This gives the protein CASSLVGRDQHF.

This clonotype showed up just a few times. The chain links TRBV5-6 to TRBJ2-1; 13 nucleotides agree with TRBD2. This CDR3 is 17 amino acids long. CDR1 and CDR2 (germline): SGHDT, YYEEEE. V was clipped by 0 bases and J by 8 bases; unmatched bases: 8. The CDR3 nucleotides read TGTGCCAGCAGCTTGGGTCCCACTAGCGGGAGGGCCCATGAGCAGTTCTTC. Translated, it gives CASSLGPTSGRAHEQFF.

This clonotype was seen many times. The rearrangement joins TRBV15 to TRBJ2-2; D is uncertain. The CDR3 has 12 amino acids. The V gene lost 4 bases and the J gene lost 7 bases, with 7 bases spanning the gap. CDR1 and CDR2 (germline): LNHNV, YYDKDF (reference sequence). Here the CDR3 DNA reads TGTGCCACCAGCAAAGCCCTCGGGGAGCTGTTTTTT. It is translated as CATSKALGELFF.

The chain combines TRBV3-1 with TRBJ1-1, with D possibly TRBD1 on 6 matching bases. Germline-derived CDR1 and CDR2 are LGHDT and YNNKEL (reference sequence). The length of the CDR3 is 16 residues. V was clipped by 1 base and J by 0 bases, with 12 bases between them. The chain's CDR3 is CASSQGNQGMNTEAFF. In DNA form, the CDR3 reads TGTGCCAGCAGCCAAGGGAATCAGGGGATGAACACTGAAGCTTTCTTT.

Only a few counts were recorded for this clonotype. This chain joins TRBV5-1 and TRBJ2-7; D possibly corresponds to TRBD2 (6 bases). CDR1 and CDR2 (germline): SGHRS, YFSETQ. CDR3 length: 15 amino acids. V lost 0 bases and J lost 4, with 14 bases in between. The chain's CDR3 is CASSLGSGVNYEQYF. CDR3 DNA sequence: TGCGCCAGCAGCTTGGGATCGGGAGTGAATTACGAGCAGTACTTC.

This clonotype was found many times. The chain employs TRBV4-2 and TRBJ2-5; D gene uncertain. Trimming removed 2 bases at V and 4 bases at J, with 2 bases between. CDR3 size: 11 residues. CDR1 is LGHNA, CDR2 YNFKEQ, per germline. The CDR3 loop reads CASSQRETQYF. The CDR3 DNA follows: TGTGCCAGCAGCCAAAGAGAGACCCAGTACTTC.

This clonotype showed up many times. This chain links TRBV6-2 or TRBV6-3 with TRBJ2-5, with a possible D match to TRBD2 (5 bases). Germline V lookup: CDR1 MNHEY, CDR2 SVGEGT. V was trimmed by 4 bases and J by 3 bases, leaving 15 bases between them. The CDR3 sequence is 15 residues long. The CDR3 protein is CASSWAGKREETQYF. CDR3 nucleotide sequence: TGTGCCAGCAGTTGGGCTGGTAAGAGGGAAGAGACCCAGTACTTC.

The chain links TRBV27 to TRBJ2-3; 10 bases are a match to TRBD2. With V trimmed by 6 bases and J by 5 bases, 5 bases remained unmatched. The CDR3 contains 14 residues. The germline V gene has CDR1 MNHEY and CDR2 SMNVEV (reference sequence). The CDR3 protein is CASRSGGAVDTQYF. In nucleotides, the CDR3 is TGTGCCAGCAGGAGCGGGGGGGCTGTAGATACGCAGTATTTT.

This clonotype was recorded a few times. This chain uses TRBV6-2 or TRBV6-3 with TRBJ2-7; maybe TRBD1 (5 bases). CDR1 MNHEY and CDR2 SVGEGT come from the germline V gene. The CDR3 is 14 residues long. With 5 bases removed from V and 0 bases from J, the gap between germline ends came to 11 bases. The CDR3, as DNA: TGTGCCAGCAGTGCCCCGACAGCCTCCTACGAGCAGTACTTC. Its protein product is CASSAPTASYEQYF.

This clonotype was seen a few times. This chain joins TRBV6-6 and TRBJ2-4, with TRBD1 as a possible D gene (7 bases). V lost 4 bases and J lost 4, with 14 bases in between. The CDR3 has 15 residues. The germline V gene encodes CDR1 MNHNY and CDR2 SVGAGI (reference sequence). For the CDR3, the DNA is TGTGCCAGCAGTTCCCCTGCGGGACAGAAAAACATTCAGTACTTC. Translating gives CASSSPAGQKNIQYF.

The table lists this clonotype with a few counts. The chain is built from TRBV7-2 and TRBJ2-7; 8 bases line up with TRBD1. J lost 2 bases, V lost 0 bases, and 12 bases had no gene match. The CDR3 is 18 amino acids. CDR1 is SGHTA and CDR2 is FQGNSA in the germline V gene. Here the CDR3 DNA reads TGTGCCAGCAGCTTAGCGGTTCGGACAGGGACAAAAGCCTACGAGCAGTACTTC. Amino acid sequence: CASSLAVRTGTKAYEQYF.

This clonotype was counted many times. The chain combines TRBV12-3 or TRBV12-4 with TRBJ2-1; D is undetermined. CDR3 length equals 14 residues. Trimming left V 11 bases short and J 1 base short, with 15 bases between. CDR3 DNA sequence: TGTGCCGCGAGCCGGGCCCGATCCTACAATGAGCAGTTCTTC. Translating it yields CAASRARSYNEQFF.

This clonotype showed up many times. The rearrangement links TRBV20-1 to TRBJ2-7; 9 positions agree with TRBD1. This CDR3 is built from 15 residues. The germline CDR1 and CDR2 sequences are DFQATT and SNEGSKA (reference sequence). V dropped 0 bases and J dropped 2; count of bases not matched to a gene: 5. CDR3 protein: CSARDSGTGTYEQYF. Written as DNA, the CDR3 is TGCAGTGCTAGAGATTCGGGGACAGGGACCTACGAGCAGTACTTC.

This clonotype was detected ten times or more. The V gene is TRBV4-1, the J gene TRBJ2-5; perhaps TRBD1 as D (6 bases). With 0 bases removed from V and 6 bases from J, the gap between germline ends came to 20 bases. The V gene's germline CDR1 is MGHRA and CDR2 YSYEKL. The CDR3 extends over 17 amino acids. The CDR3 nucleotides read TGCGCCAGCAGCCAAGATGAGGTGGGAACAGGGCCGAAGACCCAGTACTTC. Encoded protein: CASSQDEVGTGPKTQYF.

This clonotype came up many times. The chain recombines TRBV18 with TRBJ2-1, with D hard to call. The CDR3 runs 13 residues. The V end was cut by 2 bases, the J end by 0 bases, with 2 bases between. Looked up from germline, CDR1 is KGHSH and CDR2 is LQKENI. The CDR3 bases are TGTGCCAGCTCACCAACCTCCTACAATGAGCAGTTCTTC. This encodes CASSPTSYNEQFF.

This clonotype was recorded many times. This chain uses TRBV7-2 with TRBJ2-3, with a possible D match to TRBD2 (7 bases). The V end lost 5 bases, the J end lost 2 bases, and 11 bases lay between the germline ends. CDR1 and CDR2 from the germline V gene are SGHTA and FQGNSA. CDR3 length: 14 amino acids. The CDR3 nucleotides read TGTGCCAGCAGCCCGGGGGGCCCCACAGATACGCAGTATTTT. The encoded protein is CASSPGGPTDTQYF.

This clonotype appeared many times. The chain uses TRBV5-6 and TRBJ1-2; 10 positions match TRBD1. V was pared by 5 bases and J by 4 bases, with 8 bases of the junction left unmatched. The CDR3 sequence is 15 residues long. CDR1 SGHDT and CDR2 YYEEEE come from the germline V gene. The CDR3 nucleotides are TGTGCCAGCAGGGACAGGGGGAATCGGGGCTATGGCTACACCTTC. As protein: CASRDRGNRGYGYTF.

The V gene is TRBV4-3, the J gene TRBJ2-7, with D perhaps matching TRBD1 (6 bases). The CDR3 runs 15 residues. Trimming pared 2 bases from V and 2 bases from J, leaving 13 bases between. The germline CDR1 and CDR2 sequences are LGHNA and YSLEER. This CDR3 is CASSQLFGQTYEQYF. The CDR3 DNA reads as TGCGCCAGCAGCCAACTGTTCGGACAGACCTACGAGCAGTACTTC.

This clonotype was seen more than once but under ten times. CDR3 nucleotide sequence: TGTGCCTGGAGTGTATTGTACGAGCAGTACTTC. Its protein product is CAWSVLYEQYF. V usage is TRBV30 and J usage is TRBJ2-7, with D hard to call. V was pared by 0 bases and J by 4 bases, with 4 bases between. Germline V gene data show CDR1 as GTSNPN and CDR2 as SVGIG (reference sequence). The CDR3 sequence is 11 residues long.

This clonotype appeared many times. This sequence joins TRBV7-2 and TRBJ1-2; D unclear. Trimming shortened V by 4 bases and J by 2 bases, and 11 bases separated the two germline ends. CDR3 length: 14 residues. Germline values: CDR1 SGHTA, CDR2 FQGNSA. CDR3 in DNA: TGTGCCAGCAGCTCAGATAACAGAAACTATGGCTACACCTTC. It codes for CASSSDNRNYGYTF.

Many counts were recorded for this clonotype. The CDR3 nucleotides are TGTGCCAGCAGCTTATGGGACAGGGAGTTCTCTGAAGCTTTCTTT. Protein: CASSLWDREFSEAFF. The chain links TRBV7-9 to TRBJ1-1; 9 bases are a match to TRBD1. J gave up 6 bases and V 2 bases, and 7 bases lay outside the gene matches. CDR3 length: 15 amino acids. Germline CDR1 SEHNR, CDR2 FQNEAQ (reference sequence).

This clonotype has just a few counts. The chain links TRBV6-6 to TRBJ2-1, with D unresolved. The CDR3 consists of 14 residues. CDR1 is MNHNY and CDR2 is SVGAGI in the germline V gene (reference sequence). Trimming shortened V by 4 bases and J by 2 bases, and 9 bases separated the two germline ends. The CDR3 spells CASSSEGTYNEQFF. CDR3 coding DNA: TGTGCCAGCAGTTCCGAAGGGACCTACAATGAGCAGTTCTTC.

This clonotype was counted at least ten times. This sequence joins TRBV28 and TRBJ2-7, with 7 nucleotides matching TRBD1. J lost 4 bases, V lost 5 bases, and 14 bases had no gene match. This CDR3 has 16 residues. Germline V gives CDR1 MDHEN, CDR2 SYDVKM. The CDR3: CASSAPGQSSLYEQYF. The CDR3 coding sequence is TGTGCCAGCAGTGCCCCGGGACAGTCCTCTCTGTACGAGCAGTACTTC. Full variable domain (rest looked up from reference TRBV28 and TRBJ2-7): DVKVTQSSRYLVKRTGEKVFLECVQDMDHENMFWYRQDPGLGLRLIYFSYDVKMKEKGDIPEGYSVSREKKERFSLILESASTNQTSMYLCASSAPGQSSLYEQYFGPGTRLTVT.

This clonotype was observed many times. V and J are TRBV7-2 and TRBJ1-5; D call uncertain. CDR3 length: 13 amino acids. V was cut by 4 bases and J by 5 bases, with 9 bases left in between. Per the germline V gene, CDR1 is SGHTA and CDR2 is FQGNSA. CDR3 in DNA: TGTGCCAGCAGCTCGAAGACGGATCAGCCCCAGCATTTT. Its protein product is CASSSKTDQPQHF.

This clonotype occurred many times. This sequence joins TRBV10-2 and TRBJ1-3; tentatively, D is TRBD1 (6 bases). With 7 bases removed from V and 3 bases from J, the gap between germline ends came to 13 bases. Germline V gene data show CDR1 as WSHSY and CDR2 as SAAADI. There are 14 residues in the CDR3. CDR3 sequence: CASTRGLDGNTIYF. For the CDR3, the DNA is TGCGCCAGCACCAGGGGTCTTGATGGAAACACCATATATTTT.

This clonotype was found many times. V gene TRBV5-4 combines with J gene TRBJ2-7; TRBD1 matches at 8 bases. The length of the CDR3 is 15 residues. Trimming removed 0 bases from V and 3 bases from J; junction bases left unmatched: 5. CDR1 is SGHNT, CDR2 YYREEE, per germline (reference sequence). The CDR3 is CASSLGQGTLYEQYF. CDR3 in DNA: TGTGCCAGCAGCTTGGGACAGGGGACCCTCTACGAGCAGTACTTC.

The rearrangement links TRBV7-9 to TRBJ2-1; D is undetermined. The CDR3 is made up of 11 amino acids. Germline V CDR1 and CDR2: SEHNR, FQNEAQ (reference sequence). Trimming took 7 bases from V and 12 from J, leaving 13 bases between them. The CDR3 DNA sequence: TGTGCCAGCACCCTCAACTGGGCGCAGTTCTTC. Translated, it gives CASTLNWAQFF. Using reference TRBV7-9 and TRBJ2-1 for the parts outside the CDR3, the full variable domain is DTGVSQNPRHKITKRGQNVTFRCDPISEHNRLYWYRQTLGQGPEFLTYFQNEAQLEKSRLLSDRFSAERPKGSFSTLEIQRTEQGDSAMYLCASTLNWAQFFGPGTRLTVL.